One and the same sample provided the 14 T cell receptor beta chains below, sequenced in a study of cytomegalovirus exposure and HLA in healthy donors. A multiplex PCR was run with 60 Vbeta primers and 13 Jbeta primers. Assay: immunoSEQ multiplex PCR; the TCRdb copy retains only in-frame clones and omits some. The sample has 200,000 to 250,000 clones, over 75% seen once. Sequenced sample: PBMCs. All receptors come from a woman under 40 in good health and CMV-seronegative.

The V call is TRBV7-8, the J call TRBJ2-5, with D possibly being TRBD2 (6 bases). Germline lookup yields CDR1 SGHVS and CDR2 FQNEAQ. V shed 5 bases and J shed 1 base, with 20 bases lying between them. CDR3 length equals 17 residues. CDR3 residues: CASSARPRERPQETQYF. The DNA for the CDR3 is TGTGCCAGCAGCGCACGACCTCGGGAGAGGCCCCAAGAGACCCAGTACTTC.

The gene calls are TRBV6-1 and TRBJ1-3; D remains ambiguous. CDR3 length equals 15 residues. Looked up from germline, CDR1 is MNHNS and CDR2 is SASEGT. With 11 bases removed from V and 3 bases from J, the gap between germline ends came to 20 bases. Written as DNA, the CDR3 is TGTGCCGCGCTCCGTGGAGGTCTCCTTGGAAACACCATATATTTT. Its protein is CAALRGGLLGNTIYF.

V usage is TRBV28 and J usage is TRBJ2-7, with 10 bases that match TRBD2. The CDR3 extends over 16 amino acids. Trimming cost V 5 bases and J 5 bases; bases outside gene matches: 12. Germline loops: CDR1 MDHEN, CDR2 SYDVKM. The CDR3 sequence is CASSPRGSGRGNEQYF. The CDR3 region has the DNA TGTGCCAGCAGTCCTAGAGGGAGCGGGAGGGGAAACGAGCAGTACTTC.

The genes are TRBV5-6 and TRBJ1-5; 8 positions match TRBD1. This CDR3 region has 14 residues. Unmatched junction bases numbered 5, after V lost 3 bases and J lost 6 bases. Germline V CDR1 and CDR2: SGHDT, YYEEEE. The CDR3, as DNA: TGTGCCAGCAGCTCGCAGGGGGCTCTTCAGCCCCAGCATTTT. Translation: CASSSQGALQPQHF.

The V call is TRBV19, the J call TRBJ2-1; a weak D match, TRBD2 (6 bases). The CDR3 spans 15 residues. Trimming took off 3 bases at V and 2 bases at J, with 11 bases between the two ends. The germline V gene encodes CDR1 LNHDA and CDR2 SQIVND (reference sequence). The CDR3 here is CASSIRGNPYNEQFF. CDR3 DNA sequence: TGTGCCAGTAGTATTCGGGGGAACCCCTACAATGAGCAGTTCTTC.

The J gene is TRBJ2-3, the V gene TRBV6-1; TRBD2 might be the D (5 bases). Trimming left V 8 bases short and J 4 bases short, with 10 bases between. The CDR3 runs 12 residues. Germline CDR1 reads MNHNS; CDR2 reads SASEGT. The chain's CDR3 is CASESGADTQYF. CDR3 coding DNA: TGTGCCAGCGAATCCGGGGCAGATACGCAGTATTTT.

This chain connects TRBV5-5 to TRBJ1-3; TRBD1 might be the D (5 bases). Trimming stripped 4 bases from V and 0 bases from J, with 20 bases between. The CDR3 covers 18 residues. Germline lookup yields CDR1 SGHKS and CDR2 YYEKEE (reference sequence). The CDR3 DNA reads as TGTGCCAGCAGCAACCCTGGGGCAGGAAAATACTCTGGAAACACCATATATTTT. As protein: CASSNPGAGKYSGNTIYF.

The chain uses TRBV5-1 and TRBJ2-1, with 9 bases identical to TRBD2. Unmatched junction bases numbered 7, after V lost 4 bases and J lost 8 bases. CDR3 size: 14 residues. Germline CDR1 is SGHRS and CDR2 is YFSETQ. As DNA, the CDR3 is TGCGCCAGCAGCCCGGGACTAGCTGGCTATGAGCAGTTCTTC. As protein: CASSPGLAGYEQFF. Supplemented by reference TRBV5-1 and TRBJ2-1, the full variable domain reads KAGVTQTPRYLIKTRGQQVTLSCSPISGHRSVSWYQQTPGQGLQFLFEYFSETQRNKGNFPGRFSGRQFSNSRSEMNVSTLELGDSALYLCASSPGLAGYEQFFGPGTRLTVL.

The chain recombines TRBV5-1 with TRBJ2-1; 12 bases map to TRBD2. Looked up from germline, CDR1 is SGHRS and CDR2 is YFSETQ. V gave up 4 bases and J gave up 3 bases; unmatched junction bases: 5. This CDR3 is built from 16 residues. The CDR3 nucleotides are TGCGCCAGCAGCCCGGGACTAGCGGGCTTCTACAATGAGCAGTTCTTC. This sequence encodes CASSPGLAGFYNEQFF. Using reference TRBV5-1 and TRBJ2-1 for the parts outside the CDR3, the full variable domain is KAGVTQTPRYLIKTRGQQVTLSCSPISGHRSVSWYQQTPGQGLQFLFEYFSETQRNKGNFPGRFSGRQFSNSRSEMNVSTLELGDSALYLCASSPGLAGFYNEQFFGPGTRLTVL.

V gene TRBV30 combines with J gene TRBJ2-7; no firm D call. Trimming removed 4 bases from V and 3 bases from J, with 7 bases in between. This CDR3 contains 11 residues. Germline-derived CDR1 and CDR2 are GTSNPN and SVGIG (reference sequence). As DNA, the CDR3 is TGTGCCTGGATGGAGATCTACGAGCAGTACTTC. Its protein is CAWMEIYEQYF. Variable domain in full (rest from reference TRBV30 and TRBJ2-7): SQTIHQWPATLVQPVGSPLSLECTVEGTSNPNLYWYRQAAGRGLQLLFYSVGIGQISSEVPQNLSASRPQDRQFILSSKKLLLSDSGFYLCAWMEIYEQYFGPGTRLTVT.

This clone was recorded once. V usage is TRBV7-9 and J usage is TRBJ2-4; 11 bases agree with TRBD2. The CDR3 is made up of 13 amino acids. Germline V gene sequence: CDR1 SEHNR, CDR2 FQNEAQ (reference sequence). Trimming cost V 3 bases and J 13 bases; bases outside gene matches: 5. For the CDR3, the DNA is TGTGCCAGCAGCTTCGGGACTAGCGGAAGCCAGTACTTC. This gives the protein CASSFGTSGSQYF.

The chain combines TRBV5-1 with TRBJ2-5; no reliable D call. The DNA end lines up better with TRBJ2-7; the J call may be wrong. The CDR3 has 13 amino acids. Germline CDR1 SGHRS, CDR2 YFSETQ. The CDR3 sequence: CASSPVPSYEQYF. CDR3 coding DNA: TGCGCCAGCAGCCCGGTCCCTTCCTACGAGCAGTACTTC.

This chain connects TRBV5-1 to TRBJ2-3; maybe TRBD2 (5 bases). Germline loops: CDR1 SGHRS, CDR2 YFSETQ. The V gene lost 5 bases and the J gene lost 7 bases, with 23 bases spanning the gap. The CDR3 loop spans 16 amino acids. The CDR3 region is CASRIGPGSFGNTQYF. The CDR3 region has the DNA TGCGCCAGCAGAATCGGACCGGGAAGCTTTGGTAATACGCAGTATTTT.

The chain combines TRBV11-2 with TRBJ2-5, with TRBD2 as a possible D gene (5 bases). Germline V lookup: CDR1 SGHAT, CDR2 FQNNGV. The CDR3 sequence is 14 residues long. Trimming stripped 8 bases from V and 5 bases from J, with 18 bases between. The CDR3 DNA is TGTGCCAGCGCCCGGATTGCGGGCGGGGAGACCCAGTACTTC. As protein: CASARIAGGETQYF.